What follows describes a single T cell receptor beta chain. What antigen it recognizes has not been identified. Within one base of it there is no much larger clone, and no base qualities were kept. From a lookup of the germline V gene (reference sequence), CDR1 and CDR2 are MNHEY and SMNVEV. V is reduced by 0 bases and J by 7 bases, leaving a spacing of 9 bases between them. The CDR3 contains 13 residues, cysteine and phenylalanine counted. The CDR3 DNA has 39 bases and is translated from base 1. These data come from a study of identical twins (dated by TCRdb to about 2016). About the investigation overall: To test whether fetal clonotypes persist, the study used deep sequencing on TCR alpha and beta repertoires from monozygotic twins, unrelated adults of various ages, and cord blood. Replicate twin experiments were performed at different times using different library preparation protocols to rule out contamination. General study outcomes and caveats: Excess twin sharing in beta out-of-frame sequences was weaker because fewer shared sequences lowered the signal-to-noise ratio. Compared with coincidental sharing between unrelated individuals, out-of-frame TCR alpha sequences shared between twins showed an excess of sequences with low generation probability. Recombination models systematically underestimated out-of-frame TCR alpha sharing in monozygotic twins but agreed with sharing between unrelated individuals. Conclusions relied on cross-sectional statistical analysis, since the same donors could not be followed over many years. Invariant T cells such as MAIT and iNKT could partly confound zero-insertion analyses, although diverse VJ usage argued against such confounding for most clonotypes. Abundant cord blood beta clonotypes carried fewer insertions; young adult naive repertoires showed a weaker similar trend, while memory repertoires showed none.

Only healthy Caucasian donors were included. Three pairs of female monozygotic twins, all aged roughly 18 to 29 years, made up the twin cohort. Peripheral blood mononuclear cells were used as the source from which RNA for TCR libraries was isolated. The library was obtained by 5' RACE. The instrument was an Illumina HiSeq 2000. A universal primer binding site was introduced by template switching, and a unique molecular identifier was present in the final cDNA, enabling accurate counting of TCR cDNA molecules. Specific primers in the conserved constant-segment region were used to synthesize first-strand cDNA for the TCR alpha and beta chains. To control for contamination, each cDNA library was double barcoded with a SMART-Mk sample barcode plus Illumina barcodes. Two successive PCR steps introduced TruSeq adapter sequences along with Illumina sample barcodes. The TCR alpha and beta cDNA libraries were sequenced on the Illumina HiSeq platform using custom primers. As for how the authors treated the data: Unique molecular identifiers were extracted from raw reads with MiGEC, and CDR3 positions were determined with MiXCR. For each individual, recombination models were inferred using an EM algorithm with the repgenHMM and IGoR tools. Shared clonotypes were analyzed with the tcR package in R, and sharing was normalized by the product of cloneset sizes. To study raw recombination without the effects of thymic and clonal selection, out-of-frame nonproductive sequences were analyzed. TCRdb itself trimmed the public reads at Q25 with fastp, ran MiXCR and retained productive beta chains. One record per CDR3 amino acid sequence lists the most common genes and DNA. These V and J calls are TCRdb output, not the study's own analysis. This sample holds roughly 750,000 distinct CDR3 sequences; 21% were observed only once. Approximately 4.5% of the sample comes from the top ten.

The data also belong to a second study, concerning T cells expressing NK-cell markers. The second publication reports: About 8 donors provided sorted CD3+CD56+NKG2C+, CD3+CD56+NKG2C- and CD3+CD56-NKG2C+ T-cell subsets, whose TCR beta-chain repertoires were profiled. Among the eight sequenced donors, seven were HCMV-seropositive and one was HCMV-seronegative. To restrict sorting to alphabetaTCR-expressing T cells, an anti-gammadeltaTCR antibody was added in several experiments. For six donors, the dominant CD3+CD56+NKG2C+ clonotypes were among the top 10 CD8+ clonotypes and accounted for 1.0-7.0% of CD8+ T cells. Those dominant clonotypes were again the most abundant among CD3+CD56-NKG2C+ cells in several donors, at about 25-60.1%. Whether the expanded NKG2C-expressing T cell clones were specific for HCMV antigens remained unclear. All eight donors whose samples were sequenced were randomly selected healthy volunteers, three of them men and five women. HCMV-specific IgG was detected in serum with a commercial ELISA kit to determine HCMV serostatus. For roughly 6 donors, bulk peripheral blood T-cell repertoires were additionally sequenced from unsorted PBMC. MIGEC handled demultiplexing of the reads and grouping by UMI, while MiTCR was used to assemble and quantify clonotypes. To exclude erroneous sequences, any TCR cDNA sequence not supported by at least two reads was discarded. The tcR package was used for downstream repertoire analysis, and clonotypes were matched between fractions using CDR3 nucleotide sequence together with V segment. VDJmatch was used to annotate antigen specificity against VDJdb, with one amino acid substitution allowed in CDR3.

Rearrangement joined TRBV27 to TRBJ2-5; possibly the D gene is TRBD2, per 5 matching bases. The sequence derives from a woman younger than 35 in good health. The sequenced sample was PBMCs. The bases read TGTGCCAGCAGTTTATCGGGAGCACCGACCCAGTACTTC. Its protein is CASSLSGAPTQYF.